One sample yielded the 25 T cell receptor beta chains listed below, sequenced in a study of T cell changes during pregnancy in multiple sclerosis (dated by TCRdb to the late 2010s). The library was made by the immunoSEQ multiplex PCR assay. The table was pulled from immuneACCESS by TCRdb, which kept in-frame rearrangements only. Such tables lose some clones; where checked, under half of the loss comes from unresolved V genes, and the rest has no known cause. The sample profile shows about 22,000 clones; 75% to 95% of them were found once. Clones ranked in the top ten supply 0.55% to 0.7% of the sample. The sequences come from CD4+ T cells from peripheral blood mononuclear cells, collected in the third trimester of pregnancy. These receptors originate from a female donor with multiple sclerosis, enrolled in a pregnancy study.

In its sample, this clone was seen once. The chain carries TRBV19 and TRBJ2-2; 7 bases are shared with TRBD1. J gave up 7 bases and V 7 bases, and 15 bases lay outside the gene matches. Germline assignment: CDR1 LNHDA and CDR2 SQIVND (reference sequence). The CDR3 is 16 amino acids. CDR3 sequence reads: CASTGRRQGINGELFF. CDR3 bases: TGTGCCAGTACGGGCCGGAGACAGGGAATTAACGGGGAGCTGTTTTTT.

The rearrangement links TRBV6-5 to TRBJ1-6, with 8 bases that match TRBD1. Germline trimming cut 6 bases from V and 9 bases from J; bases unmatched to any gene: 7. There are 14 residues in the CDR3. The germline gives CDR1 MNHEY, CDR2 SVGAGI. CDR3 DNA: TGTGCCAGCAGAGGACAGGGAATACGTTCACCCCTCCACTTT. Encoded protein: CASRGQGIRSPLHF.

The chain recombines TRBV19 with TRBJ1-5; perhaps TRBD1 as D (6 bases). The V and J ends lost 3 bases and 4 bases respectively, with 13 bases between them. CDR1 and CDR2 (germline): LNHDA, SQIVND (reference sequence). The CDR3 extends over 15 amino acids. The CDR3 nucleotides are TGTGCCAGTAGTATGGGGGGGCGGCCGAATCAGCCCCAGCATTTT. Protein product: CASSMGGRPNQPQHF. Filled out from reference TRBV19 and TRBJ1-5, the complete variable domain reads DGGITQSPKYLFRKEGQNVTLSCEQNLNHDAMYWYRQDPGQGLRLIYYSQIVNDFQKGDIAEGYSVSREKKESFPLTVTSAQKNPTAFYLCASSMGGRPNQPQHFGDGTRLSIL.

The chain is built from TRBV5-4 and TRBJ2-3; 9 nucleotides line up with TRBD1. The CDR3 totals 15 residues. Germline V gives CDR1 SGHNT, CDR2 YYREEE (reference sequence). V dropped 4 bases and J dropped 4; count of bases not matched to a gene: 7. CDR3 sequence reads: CASSRGTGSSDTQYF. The CDR3 coding sequence is TGTGCCAGCAGCAGGGGGACAGGGTCATCAGATACGCAGTATTTT.

This chain uses TRBV5-6 with TRBJ1-4; D is possibly TRBD1 (5 bases). Germline values: CDR1 SGHDT, CDR2 YYEEEE. The CDR3 covers 14 residues. Between the trimmed V and J ends, which lost 2 bases and 4 bases, there was a span of 9 bases. The CDR3, as DNA: TGTGCCAGCAGCTTCAAGGGGTTTAATGAAAAACTGTTTTTT. Translated, it gives CASSFKGFNEKLFF.

This chain connects TRBV4-3 to TRBJ2-3, with TRBD1 as a possible D gene (5 bases). Trimming shortened V by 1 base and J by 3 bases, and 11 bases separated the two germline ends. CDR1 is LGHNA, CDR2 YSLEER, per germline. The CDR3 is 15 residues long. In nucleotides, the CDR3 is TGCGCCAGCAGCCAAGGACAGTACCCTACAGATACGCAGTATTTT. This encodes CASSQGQYPTDTQYF.

The chain links TRBV7-2 to TRBJ1-1; TRBD1 agrees at 10 bases. Germline CDR1 and CDR2: SGHTA and FQGNSA. This CDR3 has 13 amino acids. The J segment lost 10 bases and the V segment lost 4 bases, leaving 6 bases of the junction unmatched. CDR3 residues: CASSSGTGVRAFF. CDR3 DNA: TGTGCCAGCAGCTCGGGGACAGGGGTGAGAGCTTTCTTT. The full variable domain, in which reference TRBV7-2 and TRBJ1-1 provide the parts outside the CDR3, is GAGVSQSPSNKVTEKGKDVELRCDPISGHTALYWYRQSLGQGLEFLIYFQGNSAPDKSGLPSDRFSAERTGGSVSTLTIQRTQQEDSAVYLCASSSGTGVRAFFGQGTRLTVV.

CDR3 region: CASSPSTGGMEETQYF. CDR3 coding DNA: TGCGCCAGCAGCCCTTCGACAGGGGGTATGGAGGAGACCCAGTACTTC. The gene calls are TRBV5-1 and TRBJ2-5, with TRBD1 matching 9 bases. Germline CDR1 and CDR2: SGHRS and YFSETQ. V gave up 4 bases and J gave up 5 bases; unmatched junction bases: 12. The CDR3 has 16 amino acids.

This clone was seen once. This chain connects TRBV18 to TRBJ2-7; tentatively, D is TRBD1 (5 bases). This CDR3 is 13 amino acids long. Germline V gene data show CDR1 as KGHSH and CDR2 as LQKENI. Trimming stripped 3 bases from V and 7 bases from J, with 13 bases between. This CDR3 reads CASSPHIDSEQYF. For the CDR3, the DNA is TGTGCCAGCTCACCCCATATTGACAGTGAGCAGTACTTC.

This rearrangement joins TRBV5-4 to TRBJ1-2; 8 bases agree with TRBD1. J was trimmed by 7 bases and V by 0 bases; bases with no gene match: 5. The CDR3 contains 14 residues. From germline, CDR1 is SGHNT and CDR2 YYREEE (reference sequence). The CDR3 sequence is CASSLDQGAGGYTF. CDR3 in DNA: TGTGCCAGCAGCTTGGATCAGGGGGCGGGTGGCTACACCTTC.

V is TRBV29-1 and J is TRBJ2-1, with D perhaps TRBD1 (6 bases). With 6 bases removed from V and 8 bases from J, the gap between germline ends came to 23 bases. CDR1 is SQVTM and CDR2 is ANQGSEA in the germline V gene. The CDR3 consists of 15 residues. The CDR3 DNA follows: TGCAGCGTCAAAACTTACAGGGTCGCCAATTATGAGCAGTTCTTC. Translated, it gives CSVKTYRVANYEQFF.

This clone has just one count. V gene TRBV7-2 combines with J gene TRBJ2-5; a possible D gene is TRBD2 (5 bases). This CDR3 region has 16 residues. V was pared by 4 bases and J by 5 bases, with 20 bases between. Germline loops: CDR1 SGHTA, CDR2 FQGNSA. The CDR3 sequence: CASSSLYAGKRETQYF. The CDR3 DNA reads TGTGCCAGCAGCTCTCTCTACGCCGGGAAGCGGGAGACCCAGTACTTC.

The chain joins TRBV7-9 to TRBJ2-3; tentatively, D is TRBD2 (7 bases). The CDR3 is 16 amino acids. Trimming stripped 3 bases from V and 0 bases from J, with 13 bases between. CDR1 is SEHNR, CDR2 FQNEAQ, per germline (reference sequence). The CDR3 coding sequence is TGTGCCAGCAGCTTCCTGGGGGGGCGGAGCACAGATACGCAGTATTTT. Encoded protein: CASSFLGGRSTDTQYF.

The rearrangement uses TRBV6-1 and TRBJ1-1, with D possibly matching TRBD1 (6 bases). The germline V gene encodes CDR1 MNHNS and CDR2 SASEGT. The V gene lost 7 bases and the J gene lost 1 base, with 10 bases spanning the gap. The CDR3 runs 13 residues. The CDR3 sequence: CASIPRGNTEAFF. The CDR3 DNA is TGTGCCAGCATCCCCAGGGGGAACACTGAAGCTTTCTTT.

V gene TRBV7-2 combines with J gene TRBJ1-5; D gene unclear. Trimming pared 3 bases from V and 0 bases from J, leaving 6 bases between. The CDR3 runs to 14 residues. Germline V gene sequence: CDR1 SGHTA, CDR2 FQGNSA. CDR3: CASSFLRSNQPQHF. The CDR3 DNA is TGTGCCAGCAGCTTTCTCCGTAGCAATCAGCCCCAGCATTTT.

The rearrangement joins TRBV7-8 to TRBJ2-5, with TRBD1 matching 7 bases. Germline CDR1 is SGHVS and CDR2 is FQNEAQ. The CDR3 has 14 residues. Trimming at V came to 3 bases and at J to 4 bases, leaving 5 bases not matched to a gene. CDR3 sequence (DNA): TGTGCCAGCAGCTTTGAGCCAGGGGGAGAGACCCAGTACTTC. Protein: CASSFEPGGETQYF.

V usage is TRBV6-1 and J usage is TRBJ1-4; D may be TRBD1 (6 bases). V was cut by 3 bases and J by 5 bases, with 28 bases left in between. The CDR3 loop spans 20 amino acids. Germline assignment: CDR1 MNHNS and CDR2 SASEGT. This CDR3 reads CASSDTGGRLPLWGNEKLFF. The CDR3 DNA reads TGTGCCAGCAGTGACACCGGGGGGCGTCTGCCACTTTGGGGAAATGAAAAACTGTTTTTT.

The chain links TRBV7-3 to TRBJ1-1; D perhaps matches TRBD1 (5 bases). The germline CDR1 and CDR2 sequences are SGHTA and FQGTGA. Trimming removed 3 bases from V and 6 bases from J, with 11 bases in between. This CDR3 is 13 amino acids long. The CDR3 DNA reads TGTGCCAGCAGCTTCCCGGGGGGATCTGAAGCTTTCTTT. Protein sequence: CASSFPGGSEAFF.

The J gene is TRBJ2-3, the V gene TRBV11-3; 9 bases align to TRBD2. V lost 8 bases, J lost 5 bases, and 5 bases stayed unmatched. This CDR3 spans 13 amino acids. The germline V gene has CDR1 SGHNT and CDR2 YENEEA. This CDR3 is CASGRGGLDTQYF. CDR3 DNA sequence: TGTGCCAGCGGGCGGGGGGGGCTAGATACGCAGTATTTT.

The V gene is TRBV15, the J gene TRBJ1-4; D is unclear. This CDR3 spans 13 amino acids. Germline V gene data show CDR1 as LNHNV and CDR2 as YYDKDF (reference sequence). Deletions cut 1 base from V and 6 bases from J, with 6 bases between. The CDR3 nucleotides are TGTGCCACCAGCAGAGGAGTCGATGAAAAACTGTTTTTT. It is translated as CATSRGVDEKLFF.

The rearrangement uses TRBV5-1 and TRBJ2-1, with TRBD2 identical over 9 bases. The CDR3 is 15 residues long. With 1 base clipped from V and 8 bases from J, the junction kept 7 bases outside the gene matches. CDR1 is SGHRS and CDR2 is YFSETQ in the germline V gene. The CDR3, as DNA: TGCGCCAGCAGCTTGATAGGCGGGGGGGCCTATGAGCAGTTCTTC. Encoded protein: CASSLIGGGAYEQFF.

The V call is TRBV6-5, the J call TRBJ2-3; 7 bases match TRBD1. CDR1 and CDR2 (germline): MNHEY, SVGAGI. V dropped 6 bases and J dropped 3; count of bases not matched to a gene: 3. The CDR3 length is 13 residues. CDR3 DNA sequence: TGTGCCAGCAGAGACAGGGAGACAGATACGCAGTATTTT. This gives the protein CASRDRETDTQYF.

The chain uses TRBV9 and TRBJ1-1; 8 bases match TRBD1. Trimming cost V 4 bases and J 1 base; bases outside gene matches: 3. Germline V gene sequence: CDR1 SGDLS, CDR2 YYNGEE. CDR3 length: 14 residues. The CDR3 sequence is CASSRDRTNTEAFF. CDR3 nucleotides: TGTGCCAGCAGCAGGGACAGGACGAACACTGAAGCTTTCTTT.

This clone is a singleton in its sample. V gene TRBV5-6 combines with J gene TRBJ2-1, with TRBD2 as a possible D gene (6 bases). The CDR3 has 15 residues. Trimming pared 1 base from V and 12 bases from J, leaving 20 bases between. Germline CDR1 is SGHDT and CDR2 is YYEEEE. CDR3 sequence reads: CASSLNTAGNVRQFF. The CDR3 bases are TGTGCCAGCAGCTTGAACACGGCGGGGAACGTGCGGCAGTTCTTC.

The chain employs TRBV5-5 and TRBJ2-3; TRBD1 matches at 12 bases. From germline, CDR1 is SGHKS and CDR2 YYEKEE (reference sequence). V dropped 4 bases and J dropped 5; count of bases not matched to a gene: 8. The CDR3 covers 16 residues. The CDR3 nucleotides read TGTGCCAGCAGCACGACGGGGACAGGGGGCCAAGATACGCAGTATTTT. It is translated as CASSTTGTGGQDTQYF.